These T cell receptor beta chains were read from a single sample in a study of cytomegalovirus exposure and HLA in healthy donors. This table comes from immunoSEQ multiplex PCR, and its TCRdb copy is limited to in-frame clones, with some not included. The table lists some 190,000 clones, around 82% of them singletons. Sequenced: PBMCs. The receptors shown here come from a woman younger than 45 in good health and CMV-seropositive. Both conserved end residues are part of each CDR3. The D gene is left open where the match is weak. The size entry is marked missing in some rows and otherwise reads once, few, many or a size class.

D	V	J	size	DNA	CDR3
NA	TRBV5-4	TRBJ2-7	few	TGTGCCAGCAGCCCTCCCCCCCCGGGTCTGTACGACGAGCAGTACTTC	CASSPPPPGLYDEQYF
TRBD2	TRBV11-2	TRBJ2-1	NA	TGTGCCAGCAGACATTTGCTCGCGGGGGGGCACAATGAGCAGTTCTTC	CASRHLLAGGHNEQFF
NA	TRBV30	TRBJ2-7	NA	TGTGCCTGGAGTAACCCCGTGGGGAGATACGAGCAGTACTTC	CAWSNPVGRYEQYF
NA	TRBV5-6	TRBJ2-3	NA	TGTGCCAGCAGCCATTGGAGGAGTCCCCGCACAGATACGCAGTATTTT	CASSHWRSPRTDTQYF
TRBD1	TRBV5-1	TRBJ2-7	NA	TGCGCCAGCAGCGATACAATACAGGGGGAGCAGTACTTC	CASSDTIQGEQYF
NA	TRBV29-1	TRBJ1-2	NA	TGCAGCGTTGAAAGGCCGGGGTTCTATGGCTACACCTTC	CSVERPGFYGYTF
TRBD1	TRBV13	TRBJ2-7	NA	TGTGCCAGCAGCTCCCGGACAGGCCCCTCTTCCTACTACGAGCAGTACTTC	CASSSRTGPSSYYEQYF
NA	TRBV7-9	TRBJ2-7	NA	TGTGCCAGCAGCTTCGAGCAGGGGGGCTACGAGCAGTACTTC	CASSFEQGGYEQYF
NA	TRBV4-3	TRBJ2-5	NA	TGCGCCAGCAGCCTTACTAGTCAAGAGACCCAGTACTTC	CASSLTSQETQYF
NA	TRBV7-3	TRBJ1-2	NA	TGTGCCAGCAGTCTAGACGGATCCAACTATGGCTACACCTTC	CASSLDGSNYGYTF
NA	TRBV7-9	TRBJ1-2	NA	TGTGCCAGCAGCTCACCGCGGACTCGGTATGGCTACACCTTC	CASSSPRTRYGYTF
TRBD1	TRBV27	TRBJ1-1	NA	TGTGCCAGCAGTTCCCGGGACAGGGGCCCCGAAGCTTTCTTT	CASSSRDRGPEAFF
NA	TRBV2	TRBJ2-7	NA	TGTGCCAGCAGTGTGGTGGGAGCCTACGAGCAGTACTTC	CASSVVGAYEQYF
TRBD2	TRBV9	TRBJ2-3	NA	TGTGCCAGCAGCGAAACCCCTAGCGGGGGGGGCACAGATACGCAGTATTTT	CASSETPSGGGTDTQYF
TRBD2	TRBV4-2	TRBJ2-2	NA	TGTGCCAGCAGCCAACAGCGGGGGGGAACCGGGGAGCTGTTTTTT	CASSQQRGGTGELFF
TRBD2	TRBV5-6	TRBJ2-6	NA	TGTGCCAGCAGCTTTATAGCGGGGGGCCTCTCTGGGGCCAACGTCCTGACTTTC	CASSFIAGGLSGANVLTF
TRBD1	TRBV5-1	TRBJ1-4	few	TGCGCCAGCAGCTTGGGAGGGGGCCTCTCCCGGGAGGGCGAAAAACTGTTTTTT	CASSLGGGLSREGEKLFF
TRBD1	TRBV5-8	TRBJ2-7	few	TGTGCCAGCAGCTATACCGGGACAGCCCACTACGAGCAGTACTTC	CASSYTGTAHYEQYF
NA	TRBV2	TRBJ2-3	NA	TGTGCCAGCAGTGAAGCGCGAGTAAGGGGGACAGATACGCAGTATTTT	CASSEARVRGTDTQYF
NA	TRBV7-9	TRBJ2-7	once	TGTGCCAGCAGCTTGCGAGGGGACACCTACGAGCAGTACTTC	CASSLRGDTYEQYF
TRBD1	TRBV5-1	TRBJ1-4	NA	TGCGCCAGCAAACGACAGGGGGCAACTAATGAAAAACTGTTTTTT	CASKRQGATNEKLFF
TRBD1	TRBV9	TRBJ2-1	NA	TGTGCCAGCAGCGAGACAGGGTCCTCCTCCTACAATGAGCAGTTCTTC	CASSETGSSSYNEQFF
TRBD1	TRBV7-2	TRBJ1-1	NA	TGTGCCAGCAGTTGGGGACAGGATTCAGAAGCTTTCTTT	CASSWGQDSEAFF
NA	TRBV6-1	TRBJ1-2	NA	TGTGCCAGCAGCTCACGGAGGAGCTACACCTTC	CASSSRRSYTF
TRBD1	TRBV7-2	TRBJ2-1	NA	TGTGCCAGCAGCCTCCGACAGGGGAACGAGCAGTTCTTC	CASSLRQGNEQFF
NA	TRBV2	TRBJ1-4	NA	TGTGCCAGCAGCCGACCGACTCAGGGGGAAAAACTGTTTTTT	CASSRPTQGEKLFF
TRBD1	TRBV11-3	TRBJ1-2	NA	TGTGCCAGCAGCTTAAGTCGCGACAGGGATTTTTATGGCTACACCTTC	CASSLSRDRDFYGYTF
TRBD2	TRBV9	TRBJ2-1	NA	TGTGCCAGCAGCGCAACGGGGGGGCCTCACAATGAGCAGTTCTTC	CASSATGGPHNEQFF
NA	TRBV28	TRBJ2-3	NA	TGTGCCAGCACCAAAGGAGGGTCCCCGTCGACAGATACGCAGTATTTT	CASTKGGSPSTDTQYF
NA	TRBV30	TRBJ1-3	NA	TGTGCCTGGAGTGTTCGGGACACGGCATATTTT	CAWSVRDTAYF
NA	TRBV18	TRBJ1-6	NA	TGTGCCAGCTCACCACGATCAGGAGGGGATTCACCCCTCCACTTT	CASSPRSGGDSPLHF
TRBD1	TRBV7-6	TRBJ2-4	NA	TGTGCCAGCAGTCCAGGGGGTGGAAACATTCAGTACTTC	CASSPGGGNIQYF